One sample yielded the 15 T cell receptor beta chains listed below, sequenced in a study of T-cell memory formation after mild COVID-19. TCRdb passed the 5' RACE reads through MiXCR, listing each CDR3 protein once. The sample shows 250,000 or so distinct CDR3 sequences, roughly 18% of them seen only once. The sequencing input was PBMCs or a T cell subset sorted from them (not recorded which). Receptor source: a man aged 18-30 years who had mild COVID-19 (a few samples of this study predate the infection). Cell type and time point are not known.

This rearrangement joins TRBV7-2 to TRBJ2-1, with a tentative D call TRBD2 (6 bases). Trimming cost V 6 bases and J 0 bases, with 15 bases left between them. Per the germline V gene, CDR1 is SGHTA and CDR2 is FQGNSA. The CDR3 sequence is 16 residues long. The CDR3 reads CASRGGGRGSYNEQFF. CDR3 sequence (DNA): TGTGCCAGCAGGGGGGGAGGACGGGGCTCCTACAATGAGCAGTTCTTC.

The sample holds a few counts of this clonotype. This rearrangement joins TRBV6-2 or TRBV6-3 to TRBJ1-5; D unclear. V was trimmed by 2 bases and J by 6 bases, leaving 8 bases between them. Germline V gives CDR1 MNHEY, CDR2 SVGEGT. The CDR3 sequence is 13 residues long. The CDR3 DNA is TGTGCCAGCAGTTACGGGGAGCGTCAGCCCCAGCATTTT. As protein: CASSYGERQPQHF.

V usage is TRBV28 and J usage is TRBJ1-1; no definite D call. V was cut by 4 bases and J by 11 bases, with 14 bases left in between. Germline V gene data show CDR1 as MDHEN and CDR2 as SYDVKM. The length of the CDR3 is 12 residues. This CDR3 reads CASSSANQRAFF. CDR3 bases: TGTGCCAGCAGTTCGGCCAATCAGCGGGCTTTCTTT.

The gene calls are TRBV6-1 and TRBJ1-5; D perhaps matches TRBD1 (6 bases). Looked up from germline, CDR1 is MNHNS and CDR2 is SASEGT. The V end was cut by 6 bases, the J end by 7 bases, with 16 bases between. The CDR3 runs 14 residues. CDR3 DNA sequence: TGTGCCAGCAGAGGGGGGGGGTCGTGGCAGCCCCAGCATTTT. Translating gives CASRGGGSWQPQHF.

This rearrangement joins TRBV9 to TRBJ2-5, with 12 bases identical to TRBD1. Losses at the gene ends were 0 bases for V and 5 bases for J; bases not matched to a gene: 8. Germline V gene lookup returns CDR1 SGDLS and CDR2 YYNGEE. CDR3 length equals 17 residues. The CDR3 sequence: CASSVGGGTGGMETQYF. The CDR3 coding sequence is TGTGCCAGCAGCGTAGGCGGAGGGACAGGGGGCATGGAGACCCAGTACTTC.

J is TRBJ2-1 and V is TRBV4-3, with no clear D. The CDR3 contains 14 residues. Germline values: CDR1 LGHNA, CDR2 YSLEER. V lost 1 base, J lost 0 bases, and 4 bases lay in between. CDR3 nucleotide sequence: TGCGCCAGCAGCCAAGGATACTCCTACAATGAGCAGTTCTTC. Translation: CASSQGYSYNEQFF.

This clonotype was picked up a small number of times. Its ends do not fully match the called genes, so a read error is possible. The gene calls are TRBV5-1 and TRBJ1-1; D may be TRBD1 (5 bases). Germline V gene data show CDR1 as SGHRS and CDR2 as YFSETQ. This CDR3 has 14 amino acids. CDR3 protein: CASSLGPQNTEAFF. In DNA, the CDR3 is TGCGCCAGCAGTTTGGGACCGCAGAACACTGAAGCTTTCTTT. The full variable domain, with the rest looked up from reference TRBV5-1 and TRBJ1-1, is KAGVTQTPRYLIKTRGQQVTLSCSPISGHRSVSWYQQTPGQGLQFLFEYFSETQRNKGNFPGRFSGRQFSNSRSEMNVSTLELGDSALYLCASSLGPQNTEAFFGQGTRLTVV.

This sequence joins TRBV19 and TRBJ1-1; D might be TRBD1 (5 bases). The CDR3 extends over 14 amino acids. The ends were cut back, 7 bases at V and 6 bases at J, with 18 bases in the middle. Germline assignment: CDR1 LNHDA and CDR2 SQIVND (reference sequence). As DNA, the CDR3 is TGTGCCAGTAAATCCTCGCAGGGACGACCTGAAGCTTTCTTT. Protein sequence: CASKSSQGRPEAFF.

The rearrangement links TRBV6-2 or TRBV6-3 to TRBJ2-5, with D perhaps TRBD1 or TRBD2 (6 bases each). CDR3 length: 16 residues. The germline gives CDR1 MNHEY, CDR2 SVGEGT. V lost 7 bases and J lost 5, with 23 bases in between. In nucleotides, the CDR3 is TGTGCCAGCACCAACCCCCCCGGGGGCTCTGGGGAGACCCAGTACTTC. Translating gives CASTNPPGGSGETQYF.

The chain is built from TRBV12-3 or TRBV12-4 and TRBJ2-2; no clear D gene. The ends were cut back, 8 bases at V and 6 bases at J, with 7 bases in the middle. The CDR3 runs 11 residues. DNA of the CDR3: TGTGCCAGCCGGAAACCCGGGGAGCTGTTTTTT. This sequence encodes CASRKPGELFF.

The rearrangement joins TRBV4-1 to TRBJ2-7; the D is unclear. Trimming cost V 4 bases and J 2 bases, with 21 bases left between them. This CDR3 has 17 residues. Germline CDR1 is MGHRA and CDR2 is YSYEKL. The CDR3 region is CASSPDPASGIPYEQYF. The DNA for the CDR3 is TGCGCCAGCAGCCCGGATCCCGCCTCGGGTATCCCCTACGAGCAGTACTTC.

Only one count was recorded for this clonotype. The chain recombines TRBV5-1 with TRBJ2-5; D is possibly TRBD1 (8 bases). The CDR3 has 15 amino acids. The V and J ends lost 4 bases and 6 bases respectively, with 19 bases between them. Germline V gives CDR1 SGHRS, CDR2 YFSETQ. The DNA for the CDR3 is TGCGCCAGCAGCCCCGGACAGGGAGGGGTCCAGACCCAGTACTTC. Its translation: CASSPGQGGVQTQYF. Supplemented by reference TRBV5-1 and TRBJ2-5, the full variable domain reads KAGVTQTPRYLIKTRGQQVTLSCSPISGHRSVSWYQQTPGQGLQFLFEYFSETQRNKGNFPGRFSGRQFSNSRSEMNVSTLELGDSALYLCASSPGQGGVQTQYFGPGTRLLVL.

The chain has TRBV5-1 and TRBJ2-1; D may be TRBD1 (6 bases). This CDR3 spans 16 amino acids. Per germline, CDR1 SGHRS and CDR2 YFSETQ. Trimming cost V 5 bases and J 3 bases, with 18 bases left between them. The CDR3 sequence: CASSQTGPGLYNEQFF. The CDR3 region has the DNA TGCGCCAGCAGTCAGACAGGCCCAGGCCTCTACAATGAGCAGTTCTTC. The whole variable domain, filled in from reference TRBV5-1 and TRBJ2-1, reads KAGVTQTPRYLIKTRGQQVTLSCSPISGHRSVSWYQQTPGQGLQFLFEYFSETQRNKGNFPGRFSGRQFSNSRSEMNVSTLELGDSALYLCASSQTGPGLYNEQFFGPGTRLTVL.

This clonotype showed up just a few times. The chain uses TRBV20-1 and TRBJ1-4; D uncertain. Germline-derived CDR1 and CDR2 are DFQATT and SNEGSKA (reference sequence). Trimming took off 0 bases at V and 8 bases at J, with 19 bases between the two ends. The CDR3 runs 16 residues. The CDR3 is CSARDPMSGWSEKLFF. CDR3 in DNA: TGCAGTGCTAGAGATCCGATGAGTGGTTGGAGCGAAAAACTGTTTTTT.

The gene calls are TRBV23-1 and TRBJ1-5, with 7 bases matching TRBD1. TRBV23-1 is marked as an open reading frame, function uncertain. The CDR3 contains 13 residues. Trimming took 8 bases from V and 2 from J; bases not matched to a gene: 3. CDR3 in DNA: TGCGCCAGCGTGACAGGGCGCAATCAGCCCCAGCATTTT. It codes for CASVTGRNQPQHF.